These T cell receptor beta chains were read from a single sample in a study of brain T cells in children with intractable seizures. Libraries were prepared by immunoSEQ multiplex PCR; TCRdb keeps only in-frame clonotypes and omits some of them. Here the sample spans under 400,000 clones, over 85% being singletons. The sequencing used peripheral blood, collected 5 to 6 months after surgery. These receptors were taken from a boy under three years old with tuberous sclerosis and intractable seizures. The CDR3 runs from the conserved cysteine through the conserved F or W. The D gene is left open where the match is weak. The size of a clone is reported for some rows only, either as once, few or many, or as a class for expanded clones.

-	TRBV28	-	TRBJ2-2	CAIRVVTGELFF	TGTGCCATCAGGGTGGTCACCGGGGAGCTGTTTTTT
TRBD2	TRBV27	-	TRBJ2-3	CASSYLAGGIHVTDTQYF	TGTGCCAGCAGTTATCTAGCGGGGGGGATACATGTCACAGATACGCAGTATTTT
-	TRBV19	once	TRBJ1-4	CASSIRAGTEKLFF	TGTGCCAGTAGTATAAGGGCAGGGACCGAAAAACTGTTTTTT
-	TRBV3-1/TRBV3-2	-	TRBJ2-3	CASSHRRDKLTDTQYF	TGTGCCAGCAGCCACCGCCGGGACAAGCTTACAGATACGCAGTATTTT
-	TRBV5-4	-	TRBJ1-2	CASSLSRVDGYTF	TGTGCCAGCAGCTTGTCCAGGGTCGATGGCTACACCTTC
-	TRBV30	-	TRBJ1-4	CALGREEKLFF	TGTGCGTTGGGGCGCGAGGAAAAACTGTTTTTT
TRBD1	TRBV6-5	-	TRBJ2-7	CASSYRDRGSTYEQYF	TGTGCCAGCAGTTACCGGGACAGGGGAAGCACCTACGAGCAGTACTTC
TRBD1	TRBV4-1	-	TRBJ2-1	CASSHPGQGRNEQFF	TGCGCCAGCAGCCATCCGGGACAGGGGAGGAATGAGCAGTTCTTC
-	TRBV18	-	TRBJ2-7	CASSPRRDYEQYF	TGTGCCAGCTCACCACGCAGGGACTACGAGCAGTACTTC
TRBD1	TRBV14	-	TRBJ2-5	CASSRTGATQLGQETQYF	TGTGCCAGCAGCCGTACAGGGGCGACCCAGCTGGGCCAAGAGACCCAGTACTTC
TRBD2	TRBV2	-	TRBJ2-3	CASKARGGGTDTQYF	TGTGCCAGCAAGGCGCGCGGGGGGGGCACAGATACGCAGTATTTT
TRBD2	TRBV7-3	-	TRBJ2-1	CASSLTRGSGYNEQFF	TGTGCCAGCAGCTTAACGCGCGGGAGTGGGTACAATGAGCAGTTCTTC
TRBD2	TRBV7-3	-	TRBJ2-5	CASSRTAGGRETQYF	TGTGCCAGCAGTCGAACTGCGGGGGGCCGGGAGACCCAGTACTTC
-	TRBV6-4	-	TRBJ2-3	CASILADTDTQYF	TGTGCCAGCATCCTCGCGGACACAGATACGCAGTATTTT
TRBD2	TRBV5-6	-	TRBJ2-3	CASSLGLAGVTDTQYF	TGTGCCAGCAGCTTAGGACTAGCGGGAGTAACAGATACGCAGTATTTT
-	TRBV19	-	TRBJ1-6	CASRERVRYFPNSPLHF	TGTGCCAGTAGGGAGAGGGTTCGATATTTCCCAAATTCACCCCTCCACTTT
TRBD1	TRBV18	once	TRBJ1-2	CASSPTPGQGITYGYTF	TGTGCCAGCTCACCCACCCCGGGACAGGGGATCACCTATGGCTACACCTTC